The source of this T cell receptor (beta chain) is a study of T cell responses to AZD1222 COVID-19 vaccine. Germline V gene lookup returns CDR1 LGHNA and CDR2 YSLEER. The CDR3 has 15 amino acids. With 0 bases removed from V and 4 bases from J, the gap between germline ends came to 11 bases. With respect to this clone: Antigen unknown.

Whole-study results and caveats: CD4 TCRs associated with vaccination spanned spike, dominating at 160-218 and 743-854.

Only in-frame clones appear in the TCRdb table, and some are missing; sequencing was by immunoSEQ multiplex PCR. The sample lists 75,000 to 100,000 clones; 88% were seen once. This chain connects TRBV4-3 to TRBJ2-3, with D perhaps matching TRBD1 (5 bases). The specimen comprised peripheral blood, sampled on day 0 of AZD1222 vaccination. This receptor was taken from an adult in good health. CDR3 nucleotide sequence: TGCGCCAGCAGCCAAGATCAGGGATGGGCAGATACGCAGTATTTT. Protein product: CASSQDQGWADTQYF.